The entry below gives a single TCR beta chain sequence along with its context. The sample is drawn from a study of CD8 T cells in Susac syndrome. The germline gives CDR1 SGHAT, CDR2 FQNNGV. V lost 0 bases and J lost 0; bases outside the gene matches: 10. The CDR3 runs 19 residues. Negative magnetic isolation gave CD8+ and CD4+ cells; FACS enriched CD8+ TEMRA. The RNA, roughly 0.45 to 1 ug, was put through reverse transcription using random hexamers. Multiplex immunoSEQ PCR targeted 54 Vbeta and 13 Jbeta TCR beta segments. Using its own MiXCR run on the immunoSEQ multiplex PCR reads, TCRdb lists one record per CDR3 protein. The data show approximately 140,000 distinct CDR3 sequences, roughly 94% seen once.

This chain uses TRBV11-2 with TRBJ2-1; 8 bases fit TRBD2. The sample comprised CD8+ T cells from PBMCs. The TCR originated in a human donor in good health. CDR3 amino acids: CASSLEFRVAGRSYNEQFF. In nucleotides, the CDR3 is TGTGCCAGCAGCTTAGAGTTTAGGGTAGCGGGACGCTCCTACAATGAGCAGTTCTTC.